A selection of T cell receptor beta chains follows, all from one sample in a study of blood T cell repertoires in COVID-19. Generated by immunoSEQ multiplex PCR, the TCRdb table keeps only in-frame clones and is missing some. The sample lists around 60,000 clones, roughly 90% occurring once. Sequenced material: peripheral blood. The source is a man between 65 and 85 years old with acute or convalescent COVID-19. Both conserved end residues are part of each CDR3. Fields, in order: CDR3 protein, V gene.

CDR3 protein: CASKDRDYSYEQYF
V gene: TRBV6-5

CDR3 protein: CASSQSTVSSGANVLTF
V gene: TRBV4-2

CDR3 protein: CASSYLAGGSSYEQYF
V gene: TRBV6-2/TRBV6-3

CDR3 protein: CASSPLGENGYTF
V gene: TRBV18

CDR3 protein: CASSVATSWGANTQYF
V gene: TRBV9

CDR3 protein: CASSSGQGPYEQYF
V gene: TRBV6-2/TRBV6-3

CDR3 protein: CASSGLGLAGVQETQYF
V gene: TRBV2

CDR3 protein: CASTGTEVSPLHF
V gene: TRBV12-3/TRBV12-4

CDR3 protein: CASSYIAGASRGGTDTQYF
V gene: TRBV6-2/TRBV6-3

CDR3 protein: CASSPAGGPKNIQYF
V gene: TRBV19

CDR3 protein: CASSFGPKSGANVLTF
V gene: TRBV5-1

CDR3 protein: CAWSGLAGLAKNIQYF
V gene: TRBV30

CDR3 protein: CASSEARRSGSSYEQYF
V gene: TRBV2

CDR3 protein: CASSPPGQGTEAFF
V gene: TRBV18

CDR3 protein: CASSTRQVGWITEAFF
V gene: TRBV19

CDR3 protein: CASSVAGGLGEQYF
V gene: TRBV7-9

CDR3 protein: CASSLALTGTVPPDEQFF
V gene: TRBV7-9

CDR3 protein: CASSETPGQGSEQYF
V gene: TRBV6-1

CDR3 protein: CAWSEGQGYEQYF
V gene: TRBV30

CDR3 protein: CAISGIFSYEQYF
V gene: TRBV10-3

CDR3 protein: CASTAASLGETQYF
V gene: TRBV6-5

CDR3 protein: CASSFLNPGYSPLHF
V gene: TRBV11-2

CDR3 protein: CASSMGGALGNQPQHF
V gene: TRBV19

CDR3 protein: CASSEPNTEHRGAVF
V gene: TRBV6-4

CDR3 protein: CAIGLKGQGGAGANVLTF
V gene: TRBV7-9

CDR3 protein: CASSSHKNIQYF
V gene: TRBV7-9

CDR3 protein: CASSPSRQGNEKLFF
V gene: TRBV6-5

CDR3 protein: CASSYNPYSNQPQHF
V gene: TRBV6-2/TRBV6-3

CDR3 protein: CATSSTGGGNQPQHF
V gene: TRBV19

CDR3 protein: CASSLVGGSGETQYF
V gene: TRBV7-2

CDR3 protein: CASLQDRGPAFF
V gene: TRBV5-1

CDR3 protein: CAWSKRQGEGYTF
V gene: TRBV30

CDR3 protein: CASSPARGTDTQYF
V gene: TRBV6-2/TRBV6-3

CDR3 protein: CAWSRQAYEQYF
V gene: TRBV30

CDR3 protein: CASSQEPSGGDYNEQFF
V gene: TRBV4-2

CDR3 protein: CSARLAYEQYF
V gene: TRBV20-1

CDR3 protein: CASSLVPNNSPLHF
V gene: TRBV7-2

CDR3 protein: CASSPDSDEQFF
V gene: TRBV28

CDR3 protein: CASSARSGGGNEQFF
V gene: TRBV5-1

CDR3 protein: CASSSRQGANTEAFF
V gene: TRBV7-9

CDR3 protein: CASSQDGANYGYTF
V gene: TRBV4-2

CDR3 protein: CAWSRDINTEAFF
V gene: TRBV30

CDR3 protein: CASSFTRTSVLEQFF
V gene: TRBV5-1

CDR3 protein: CASSWPGTGFSEQYF
V gene: TRBV5-6

CDR3 protein: CAWSGWDTNYGYTF
V gene: TRBV30

CDR3 protein: CASSPIRGSTNYEQYF
V gene: TRBV4-1

CDR3 protein: CATSKPSKGAHQPQHF
V gene: TRBV15

CDR3 protein: CASSSPSEGREQYF
V gene: TRBV27

CDR3 protein: CASSLGDRGSPLHF
V gene: TRBV5-4

CDR3 protein: CASSLGRGDTQYF
V gene: TRBV7-3

CDR3 protein: CASSQVLVPGSWFF
V gene: TRBV4-1

CDR3 protein: CASSQGKTGGREFF
V gene: TRBV7-2